This T cell receptor (beta chain) appears in the sequencing data of a study of TIL therapy for anti-PD-1-resistant metastatic lung cancer (dated by TCRdb to the early 2020s). Regarding the study in general: Tumors were harvested prior to any PD-1/PD-L1 blockade, after which nivolumab was administered to patients, and lymphodepletion, expanded TIL infusion and IL-2 were given to patients who progressed. Enrolled patients had a median age of around 50 years (range 38-75) and a median tumor PD-L1 proportion score of 6%. Across the cohort, whole-exome sequencing showed a median non-synonymous tumor mutation burden of approximately 1.5 mutations per megabase. Tumor and peripheral blood T cell receptor beta sequencing was used to track clonotypes across tumor, expanded TIL product and serial blood samples. The cohort was predominantly lung adenocarcinoma, with a few EGFR-mutant and two ALK-rearranged tumors, and half of patients were current or former smokers. The paper's findings and limits, for the study overall: Infused TIL clonotypes partially replaced the baseline peripheral repertoire then decayed over months, with no apparent association between persistence and response. The cohort was highly selected, with more treatment-naive, never-smoker and oncogene-addicted patients than typical, limiting generalizability. The study protocol defined all tumor marker inferences as exploratory.

Interpreted using the paper, the time point label stands for: pre-treatment sample, taken before nivolumab and TIL therapy. A phase I trial run at two centers enrolled adults with stage 4 NSCLC between October 2017 and January 2020. Samples came from a single-arm, open-label phase I trial of tumor-infiltrating lymphocyte therapy with nivolumab in advanced non-small cell lung cancer. Mononuclear cells from blood collected in EDTA tubes were isolated on a Ficoll gradient and snap-frozen as pellets, and DNA was then extracted using a Qiagen mini-prep kit. TCR beta CDR3 regions were amplified from genomic DNA by bias-controlled multiplex PCR with the immunoSEQ v3 hsTCRB kit. The TCR libraries were sequenced on an Illumina NextSeq 500 to about 1.8 million read pairs for survey level or 5-6 million read pairs for deep level. The study's own analysis went as follows. V, D and J genes were assigned, non-productive sequences were removed, and clonality was reported by immunoSEQ Analyzer software. Repertoires were compared using productive Simpson clonality and Morisita overlap index of productive TRB rearrangements between infused TIL and blood. For each clone in blood, the absolute clonotype count was estimated by multiplying the lymphocyte count by the CD3+ fraction and by the clone's productive frequency. Imported from immuneACCESS, the table was reduced by TCRdb to in-frame sequences with V and J called. These copies leave out some clones; in studies compared against another copy, an unresolved V gene accounts for under half, and the cause of the remainder is not known. D and trimming come from the DNA, and the V and J calls and clone size come from that table. The sample records 50,000 to 60,000 clones, 80% to 90% of which are singletons. About 2.8% of the sample belongs to the ten largest clones.

About this clone: It lacks a known antigen. Per-base quality was not reported, and no clone a single base away is much larger than it.

As encoded in the germline V gene (reference sequence), CDR1 is LNHNV while CDR2 is YYDKDF. Clipping removes 0 bases from V and 5 bases from J, with 13 as the unmatched junction base count. The CDR3 contains 18 residues, cysteine and phenylalanine counted. Of all the DNA, just the CDR3 is kept, 54 bases in frame from base 1. The rearrangement combines TRBV15 with TRBJ2-5; 9 central bases correspond to TRBD1. The receptor was isolated from a person aged 25-85 years with non-small cell lung cancer. Specimen: blood, collected at baseline. CDR3 sequence: CATSRDLGTGRRMETQYF. The DNA is TGTGCCACCAGCAGAGATCTAGGGACAGGGAGGAGGATGGAGACCCAGTACTTC.